These 18 T cell receptor beta chains were sequenced from one sample in a study of T-cell reconstitution after alpha-beta-depleted transplantation in children. Unique molecular identifiers were used to barcode this TCRbeta library. TCRdb independently ran MiXCR on the PCR reads; one entry per CDR3 protein. Found here are around 440,000 distinct CDR3 sequences, about 10% of them singletons; the top ten hold 2%. This specimen consisted of PBMCs, obtained before TCRalphabeta/CD19-depleted stem cell transplant. These receptors were obtained from a child aged 2 to 15 with inherited bone marrow failure, due to receive a stem cell transplant.

As regards this clonotype: This may come from a read error, since a much larger clone is one base off. The chain has TRBV29-1 and TRBJ2-7; no clear D gene. The CDR3 is made up of 12 amino acids. Germline lookup yields CDR1 SQVTM and CDR2 ANQGSEA. V was cut by 0 bases and J by 1 base, with 4 bases left in between. The CDR3 nucleotides are TGCAGCGTTGAAGATCAATCCTACGAGCAGTACTTC. Amino acid sequence: CSVEDQSYEQYF.

This clonotype was found a few times. The chain is built from TRBV3-1 and TRBJ2-1; 12 bases line up with TRBD2. The germline gives CDR1 LGHDT, CDR2 YNNKEL (reference sequence). Trimming cost V 0 bases and J 8 bases; bases outside gene matches: 8. The length of the CDR3 is 17 residues. This chain's CDR3 is CASSQDLPSGRVDEQFF. CDR3 nucleotides: TGTGCCAGCAGCCAAGATCTGCCTAGCGGGAGGGTCGATGAGCAGTTCTTC.

In this sample, this clonotype turned up many times. The chain uses TRBV10-3 and TRBJ1-1; D possibly corresponds to TRBD1 (5 bases). Germline V CDR1 and CDR2: ENHRY, SYGVKD. Between the trimmed V and J ends, which lost 10 bases and 1 base, there was a span of 13 bases. The CDR3 contains 13 residues. CDR3 region: CASPTGGNTEAFF. In DNA, the CDR3 is TGTGCCAGCCCGACGGGGGGGAACACTGAAGCTTTCTTT.

This clonotype was observed at least ten times. The chain recombines TRBV24-1 with TRBJ2-7; 10 positions agree with TRBD1. The V gene end was trimmed by 7 bases and the J gene end by 5 bases; junction bases not matched to a gene: 7. Germline V lookup: CDR1 KGHDR, CDR2 SFDVKD. The CDR3 consists of 14 residues. The CDR3 nucleotides read TGTGCCACCAGCGCGGGACAGGGGTCTCACGAGCAGTACTTC. Residues: CATSAGQGSHEQYF.

This clonotype has a count of ten or more. The rearrangement joins TRBV6-2 or TRBV6-3 to TRBJ2-7; no firm D call. The length of the CDR3 is 14 residues. V dropped 0 bases and J dropped 7 bases, with 13 bases sitting between them. Germline-derived CDR1 and CDR2 are MNHEY and SVGEGT. The CDR3 sequence is CASSYSGYVGEQYF. The CDR3 DNA reads TGTGCCAGCAGTTACTCTGGGTACGTCGGGGAGCAGTACTTC.

The chain has TRBV20-1 and TRBJ2-5; D gene ambiguous. This CDR3 has 14 amino acids. Per the germline V gene, CDR1 is DFQATT and CDR2 is SNEGSKA (reference sequence). The V gene lost 5 bases and the J gene lost 1 base, with 14 bases spanning the gap. The CDR3 DNA is TGCAGTGCTCCGCTCAGGACGGGCCAAGAGACCCAGTACTTC. Its protein product is CSAPLRTGQETQYF.

This clonotype was found many times. The V call is TRBV5-5, the J call TRBJ2-3; a possible D gene is TRBD1 (5 bases). V lost 2 bases and J 4 bases, leaving 11 bases between the germline ends. CDR1 is SGHKS and CDR2 is YYEKEE in the germline V gene (reference sequence). The CDR3 totals 14 residues. The CDR3 protein is CASSLGKQADTQYF. CDR3 sequence (DNA): TGTGCCAGCAGCTTAGGTAAACAGGCAGATACGCAGTATTTT.

This clonotype was recorded at least ten times. The rearrangement joins TRBV6-2 or TRBV6-3 to TRBJ2-7; no clear D. With 6 bases removed from V and 3 bases from J, the gap between germline ends came to 6 bases. CDR1 and CDR2 (germline): MNHEY, SVGEGT. The CDR3 is made up of 11 amino acids. CDR3 loop: CASSQLYEQYF. The CDR3 nucleotides are TGTGCCAGCAGCCAACTCTACGAGCAGTACTTC.

This clonotype was observed many times. The chain carries TRBV29-1 and TRBJ2-1; tentative D call: TRBD2 (6 bases). V lost 5 bases and J lost 0, with 11 bases in between. This CDR3 comprises 14 residues. The germline gives CDR1 SQVTM, CDR2 ANQGSEA. The CDR3 sequence is CSVFGGSSYNEQFF. The CDR3 DNA is TGCAGCGTTTTTGGGGGGAGCTCCTACAATGAGCAGTTCTTC.

This clonotype was observed at least ten times. The chain employs TRBV3-1 and TRBJ1-1, with D uncertain. V was cut by 4 bases and J by 8 bases, with 17 bases left in between. The CDR3 sequence is 14 residues long. CDR1 and CDR2 (germline): LGHDT, YNNKEL (reference sequence). CDR3 protein: CASSRSGLLEEAFF. As DNA, the CDR3 is TGTGCCAGCAGCCGCTCCGGACTGCTCGAGGAAGCTTTCTTT.

Ten or more counts support this clonotype. V usage is TRBV12-3 or TRBV12-4 and J usage is TRBJ2-5; D unclear. Between the trimmed V and J ends, which lost 3 bases and 5 bases, there was a span of 7 bases. This CDR3 contains 12 residues. CDR3 in amino acids: CASSFARETQYF. As DNA, the CDR3 is TGTGCCAGCAGTTTCGCGAGGGAGACCCAGTACTTC.

Ten or more counts support this clonotype. The V call is TRBV6-5, the J call TRBJ2-7; TRBD1 aligns across 9 bases. This CDR3 has 17 amino acids. J lost 6 bases, V lost 0 bases, and 12 bases had no gene match. Germline CDR1 MNHEY, CDR2 SVGAGI. The CDR3 DNA sequence: TGTGCCAGCAGTTACTCGAACCCCGACAGGGGGGCCCTCGAGCAGTACTTC. It specifies CASSYSNPDRGALEQYF.

This clonotype was found many times. The rearrangement links TRBV7-9 to TRBJ1-2, with D hard to call. Germline V lookup: CDR1 SEHNR, CDR2 FQNEAQ (reference sequence). V lost 5 bases and J 1 base, leaving 8 bases between the germline ends. This CDR3 has 13 residues. This CDR3 is CASSIHSNYGYTF. CDR3 sequence (DNA): TGTGCCAGCAGCATCCACAGTAACTATGGCTACACCTTC.

With respect to this clonotype: Given a much more abundant clone one base away, this may be a read error. CDR3 sequence: CSARNPGQTGREQFF. DNA of the CDR3: TGCAGTGCTAGGAATCCGGGACAGACCGGTCGGGAGCAGTTCTTC. The chain joins TRBV20-1 to TRBJ2-1; 7 bases agree with TRBD1. V trimming: 3 bases; J trimming: 10 bases; junction bases outside the gene matches: 15. The CDR3 has 15 residues. Germline V gene data show CDR1 as DFQATT and CDR2 as SNEGSKA (reference sequence).

With regard to this clonotype: One end of the junction fails to match germline, which may point to a read error. CDR3 sequence: CASTLGLKTEAVQYF. The CDR3 DNA sequence: TGCGCCAGCACCTTGGGCTTGAAGACGGAAGCAGTTCAGTACTTC. V is TRBV5-1 and J is TRBJ2-4; D call uncertain. CDR1 is SGHRS and CDR2 is YFSETQ in the germline V gene. The CDR3 has 15 residues. Together with reference TRBV5-1 and TRBJ2-4, the CDR3 gives the full variable domain: KAGVTQTPRYLIKTRGQQVTLSCSPISGHRSVSWYQQTPGQGLQFLFEYFSETQRNKGNFPGRFSGRQFSNSRSEMNVSTLELGDSALYLCASTLGLKTEAVQYFGAGTRLSVL.

The sample holds many counts of this clonotype. V gene TRBV29-1 combines with J gene TRBJ1-1; D gene unclear. This CDR3 is built from 11 residues. V was clipped by 4 bases and J by 10 bases, with 13 bases between them. Germline CDR1 and CDR2: SQVTM and ANQGSEA. The CDR3, as DNA: TGCAGCGTTGTAAGGTCCGTGGGAGCTTTCTTT. Translation gives CSVVRSVGAFF.

As for this clonotype: This may stem from a read error, because a much larger clone lies one nucleotide away. The gene calls are TRBV12-3 or TRBV12-4 and TRBJ2-1; 11 bases match TRBD2. This CDR3 contains 16 residues. Trimming took 1 base from V and 4 from J; bases not matched to a gene: 3. The CDR3: CASSLGGLADYNEQFF. CDR3 DNA sequence: TGTGCCAGCAGTTTAGGGGGACTAGCGGATTACAATGAGCAGTTCTTC.

This clonotype was counted at least ten times. The chain carries TRBV21-1 and TRBJ2-1. TRBV21-1 is assigned pseudogene status. CDR3 size: 16 residues. The CDR3 nucleotides are TGTGCCAGCAGCAACAGCGGGATAGTGTCCTACAATGAGCAGTTCTTC. It encodes CASSNSGIVSYNEQFF.